One TCR beta chain is described in this entry. Antigen: not known. Alongside a J-beta primer mix, a sample-barcoded 5' primer served in a second PCR lasting roughly 6 to 12 cycles. One entry per CDR3 protein results from TCRdb running MiXCR on the 5' RACE reads. This sample carries 1.5 million to 1.8 million distinct CDR3 sequences, around 40% of them seen once, and the ten largest clones take around 4%. Per the germline V gene, CDR1 is ENHRY and CDR2 is SYGVKD. J lost 5 bases, V lost 3 bases, and 5 bases had no gene match. The CDR3 has 17 amino acids. The source of the sample is a study of blood T cells in healthy people across ages. Study-level points and caveats: Among T cells, TCR beta diversity per million cells dropped roughly linearly as age rose.

The sequence was obtained from a woman aged 18-29 years in good health. Material for sequencing was blood. The rearrangement links TRBV10-3 to TRBJ2-1; 15 bases are a match to TRBD2. The CDR3, as DNA: TGTGCCATCAGTGACCCTGGACTAGCGGGAGGGCACAATGAGCAGTTCTTC. Protein product: CAISDPGLAGGHNEQFF.